This T cell receptor beta chain is drawn from a study of OX40 agonist ivuxolimab in advanced cancers. Study details: The study reported partial responses in three patients: one hepatocellular carcinoma, two cutaneous melanoma. General study results and limits: It was not determined which antigens were specifically recognized by the peripheral T cells that had undergone clonal expansion. Nonresponders, in some cases, also had low normalized T-cell clonal expansion.

Concerning this clone itself: Its antigen is currently unknown.

Systemic immunosuppression or a history of autoimmune disease excluded patients. The V and J ends lost 0 bases and 10 bases, in that order; junction bases with no gene match: 9. The CDR3 contains 16 residues. Looked up from germline, CDR1 is SGHTA and CDR2 is FQGNSA. Sequenced by immunoSEQ multiplex PCR; TCRdb stores in-frame clones only, minus some. Of roughly 60,000 clones in the sample, 91% were seen once. This TCR was sampled from an adult with an advanced solid tumor such as melanoma, head and neck, liver or kidney cancer. The V call is TRBV7-2, the J call TRBJ2-1; 10 bases map to TRBD2. The sequenced sample was CD4+ or CD8+ T cells sorted from blood, obtained in a trial of the OX40 agonist ivuxolimab. CDR3 protein: CASSLAPRLAGVEQFF. For the CDR3, the DNA is TGTGCCAGCAGCTTAGCGCCGAGGCTAGCGGGAGTAGAGCAGTTCTTC. Together with reference TRBV7-2 and TRBJ2-1, the CDR3 gives the full variable domain: GAGVSQSPSNKVTEKGKDVELRCDPISGHTALYWYRQSLGQGLEFLIYFQGNSAPDKSGLPSDRFSAERTGGSVSTLTIQRTQQEDSAVYLCASSLAPRLAGVEQFFGPGTRLTVL.